These T cell receptor beta chains were read from a single sample in a study of cytomegalovirus exposure and HLA in healthy donors. Here immunoSEQ multiplex PCR was the method, and the copy in TCRdb shows in-frame clones only, minus some. Here the sample spans 150,000 to 200,000 clones, 70% to 90% being singletons. The sample taken for sequencing was PBMCs. These receptors all stem from a woman under 30 in good health and CMV-seronegative. Both conserved end residues are trimmed from each CDR3. The D gene is left open where the match is weak. Clone size appears in some rows only: once, few, many, or a class for an expanded clone.

>TRBV4-3|TRBD1|.|TRBJ2-5
ASSRTGTGGETQY
>TRBV12-5|.|.|TRBJ2-1
ASGLVRVGGDEQF
>TRBV7-2|TRBD2|.|TRBJ2-2
ASSLVGGSHTGELF
>TRBV5-1|TRBD2|.|TRBJ2-3
ASSLPTGGGTDTQY
>TRBV6-5|TRBD1|.|TRBJ2-7
ASSLEYRGRQY
>TRBV7-2|.|.|TRBJ2-3
ASSPPYPVDTQY
>TRBV4-1|.|.|TRBJ2-1
ASSQDNLGDEQF
>TRBV29-1|.|.|TRBJ2-2
SVLGSAGELF
>TRBV7-6|TRBD1|.|TRBJ2-7
ASSFFGTTGNEQY
>TRBV9|TRBD1|once|TRBJ2-2
ASSVGTGGSRHTGELF
>TRBV11-2|TRBD2|once|TRBJ2-3
ASSLDPGLAGGHKIDTQY
>TRBV11-2|TRBD1|few|TRBJ2-2
ASSRQGAVSTGELF
>TRBV9|TRBD2|.|TRBJ2-2
ASSVKVIAGPGTGELF
>TRBV25-1|.|.|TRBJ1-2
ASSDRGNYGYT
>TRBV27|TRBD1|.|TRBJ1-2
ASSMTAGQGRHGYT
>TRBV5-6|.|.|TRBJ2-7
ASSLGGGRNEQY
>TRBV5-6|TRBD1|.|TRBJ2-7
ASSIGTGSWYEQY
>TRBV27|TRBD1|.|TRBJ1-2
ASSLWAGGNYGYT
>TRBV4-3|TRBD1|.|TRBJ2-5
ASSQDPPGTGVQETQY
>TRBV2|.|.|TRBJ1-5
ASTDRTNQPQH
>TRBV5-4|TRBD2|.|TRBJ2-3
ASSSTSGRGADTQY
>TRBV5-6|.|.|TRBJ2-6
ASSLAAGPSGANVLT
>TRBV5-1|TRBD1|.|TRBJ1-4
ASSKGTGPTNEKLF
>TRBV27|TRBD1|.|TRBJ2-7
ASSAGTASYEQY
>TRBV30|.|.|TRBJ2-2
AWSATPRQTRELF
>TRBV5-1|TRBD1|.|TRBJ1-1
ASSFGQGQGAF
>TRBV7-9|.|.|TRBJ1-2
ASSLGAEISSNGYT
>TRBV7-9|.|.|TRBJ1-4
ASSLASRGEKLF
>TRBV6-1|TRBD1|.|TRBJ1-1
AHRVRGTEAF
>TRBV7-9|TRBD2|once|TRBJ2-1
ASTGLAGVQQF
>TRBV9|.|once|TRBJ1-3
ASSDWSGGKGNTIY
>TRBV27|.|.|TRBJ1-5
ASSLLGSSNQPQH
>TRBV21-1|.|.|TRBJ2-7
ASQNSPYEQY
>TRBV19|TRBD2|.|TRBJ2-1
ASSSKRGVNEQF
>TRBV14|TRBD1|.|TRBJ1-4
ASSLSPGGAEEKLF
>TRBV27|.|.|TRBJ1-1
ASRPAGAEAF
>TRBV29-1|TRBD2|.|TRBJ2-1
SVGSTSSGGNEQF
>TRBV4-1|.|.|TRBJ1-1
ASSRLQQGNTEAF
>TRBV30|.|.|TRBJ1-2
AWTEGGIYGYT
>TRBV27|TRBD1|.|TRBJ2-1
ASSFRTGGRNYNEQF
>TRBV5-8|TRBD1|.|TRBJ2-5
ASSLWGQRQETQY
>TRBV2|TRBD1|.|TRBJ1-1
ASSPDRVTEAF
>TRBV6-1|.|.|TRBJ1-1
ASRLRTPGTEAF
>TRBV6-5|.|.|TRBJ1-2
ASSYSGPDSENGYT
>TRBV5-1|.|once|TRBJ1-5
ASSRNTGWPQH
>TRBV2|.|.|TRBJ2-1
AASSEGWGRESGEQF
>TRBV4-3|.|few|TRBJ2-7
ASSPPGRPTYEQY
>TRBV7-6|.|.|TRBJ2-5
ASSPFEETQY
>TRBV19|TRBD1|.|TRBJ1-2
ASRRPQGERSGYT
>TRBV6-5|.|.|TRBJ2-7
ASSYSDKGYEQY
>TRBV18|.|.|TRBJ2-7
ASSRGTENYEQY